This TCR beta chain was obtained from a study of blood T cells in healthy people across ages (dated by TCRdb to the mid-2010s). For the wider study: In model experiments, roughly one uniquely barcoded TCR beta cDNA molecule per two T cells was captured by template switching. To track age-related changes in TCR beta repertoire diversity, the study relied on deep sequencing normalized with unique cDNA molecular identifiers. Donors were grouped into four age groups: young (average approximately 16 years), middle-aged (less than 40), aged (62) and long-lived (over 80). To avoid experimental bias, donors of different ages were distributed randomly across sequencing lanes. Using the same blood draw, the study looked at two additional independent replicas of 1 million unique cDNA reads for two donors, one aged 18 to 30 and the other aged 80 or older.

The 39 donors, aged about 6 to 100 years, were systemically healthy Caucasian individuals from Russia. Approximately 9.7 milliliters of peripheral blood were drawn from each donor into EDTA-treated Vacutainer tubes. Ficoll-Paque density-gradient centrifugation was used to isolate PBMCs, with at least 6.5 million per sample. Trizol reagent was used to extract total RNA from the PBMCs, yielding at least 5 micrograms per sample. Naive CD45RAhigh/CD27high T cell percentages were measured by flow cytometry on a PBMC aliquot from every donor. This clonotype was counted ten times or more. Its target antigen remains unknown. Base qualities are missing; no much larger clone stands one base away. Results and caveats for the whole study, not just this receptor: Conclusive comparison of naive and antigen-experienced compartments was prevented by the profiling of bulk unsorted PBMCs. The CMV infection status of donors was not known, potentially confounding age-related changes in expanded clonotypes. As age increased, observed TCR beta diversity per million T cells dropped in a roughly linear way, and a significant reduction was already evident by age roughly 40. Observed TCR beta diversity correlated strongly with the percentage of naive T cells measured by flow cytometry. Compared with the aged group, more naive CD4+ T cells, fewer expanded clones and increased TCR diversity were shown by the long-lived group, suggesting age selection. Total diversity estimates from one million sequenced T cells were considered lower bounds and underestimates.

The receptor library was made with 5' RACE. Sequencing took place on an Illumina HiSeq 2500. A second about 7 to 11 cycle PCR used a sample-barcoded 5' primer and a J-beta primer mix. A template-switch 5' adaptor carrying 12 random nucleotides introduced a unique molecular identifier onto each TCR beta cDNA molecule. Each sample yielded at least 2.5 million CDR3-containing paired-end reads. First-strand cDNA was synthesized from all RNA with the Mint cDNA synthesis kit, primed by a TRBC-specific oligonucleotide. After uracil-DNA glycosylase treatment, a first 18-cycle PCR used universal primers M1SS and BC2_uni_R on all cDNA. The study's own analysis went as follows. For normalization, 1 million high-quality reads were randomly selected from each sample, with every read carrying a distinct molecular identifier. Reads with shared molecular identifiers were discarded instead of being binned into consensus sequences. CDR3 identification, clonotype clustering and error correction used MiTCR with a Q25 quality threshold and the strictest error-elimination algorithm. A nonparametric unseen species model using Euler transformation provided a lower-bound estimate of total TCR beta diversity. TCRdb passed the public sequencing reads through fastp at Q25 and MiXCR, retaining productive beta sequences. Rows are combined by CDR3 protein, so each entry shows the most common genes and DNA. The V and J calls and clone size come from TCRdb's table, not from the authors' own analysis. The sample profile shows hundreds of thousands of distinct CDR3 sequences; about 42% of them were found once. Approximately 19% of the sample is in the top ten clones.

V is pared back by 1 base and J by 0 bases, with 9 bases lying between the germline termini. Per the germline V gene, SGHVS is the CDR1 and FQNEAQ is the CDR2. Including cysteine and phenylalanine, the CDR3 has 15 amino acids. Solely the CDR3 DNA is kept, with 45 bases framed from the first base. The TCR originated in a man in his sixties in good health. Sequenced sample: blood. Recombination linked TRBV7-8 to TRBJ1-2; the D segment could be TRBD1, given 5 matching bases. The DNA sequence is given as TGTGCCAGCAGCTTAGTGGCAGGGTCTAACTATGGCTACACCTTC. Its protein is CASSLVAGSNYGYTF.